The 27 T cell receptor beta chains below all came from one sample that was sequenced in a study of blood T cell repertoires in COVID-19. Profiling relied on immunoSEQ multiplex PCR, and the TCRdb table lists in-frame clones only, not all of them. Seen here are approximately 31,000 clones, approximately 93% observed once, and the top ten hold roughly 3.5%. Sequenced: peripheral blood. The receptors shown here come from a man aged 55 to 69 with acute or convalescent COVID-19.

This chain joins TRBV24-1 and TRBJ2-1, with 7 positions matching TRBD1. CDR1 is KGHDR and CDR2 is SFDVKD in the germline V gene. Losses at the gene ends were 7 bases for V and 10 bases for J; bases not matched to a gene: 6. The length of the CDR3 is 12 residues. The CDR3 bases are TGTGCCACCAGCCAAACAGGGGTCGAGCAGTTCTTC. Encoded protein: CATSQTGVEQFF.

The chain has TRBV7-2 and TRBJ1-6; D unresolved. The V gene lost 3 bases and the J gene lost 7 bases, with 13 bases spanning the gap. The CDR3 is made up of 15 amino acids. CDR1 and CDR2 from the germline V gene are SGHTA and FQGNSA. CDR3 DNA: TGTGCCAGCAGCTTGAGACAACCGCCAAATTCACCCCTCCACTTT. This translates into CASSLRQPPNSPLHF.

The chain carries TRBV7-2 and TRBJ2-7; 10 bases fit TRBD2. Trimming took 2 bases from V and 2 from J; bases not matched to a gene: 15. Germline CDR1 and CDR2: SGHTA and FQGNSA. This CDR3 is built from 19 residues. This CDR3 reads CASSLPVESGRAGAYEQYF. The CDR3 nucleotides are TGTGCCAGCAGCTTACCTGTCGAGAGCGGGAGGGCCGGTGCCTACGAGCAGTACTTC.

The V and J genes are TRBV6-4 and TRBJ2-1; D is perhaps TRBD1 (5 bases). The V end was cut by 2 bases, the J end by 3 bases, with 11 bases between. The CDR3 length is 15 residues. The germline V gene has CDR1 MRHNA and CDR2 SNTAGT. The CDR3 region is CASSDGAGNYNEQFF. CDR3 nucleotides: TGTGCCAGCAGTGACGGGGCAGGGAACTACAATGAGCAGTTCTTC.

V is TRBV11-3 and J is TRBJ2-5; maybe TRBD1 (6 bases). CDR1 and CDR2 from the germline V gene are SGHNT and YENEEA. The CDR3 is 14 amino acids. The V end was cut by 6 bases, the J end by 1 base, with 12 bases between. The CDR3 here is CASSPGTIQETQYF. The CDR3 DNA sequence: TGTGCCAGCAGTCCCGGGACAATCCAAGAGACCCAGTACTTC.

In its sample, this clone was seen once. The V gene is TRBV7-6, the J gene TRBJ1-1, with unresolved D. V was pared by 1 base and J by 0 bases, with 15 bases between. CDR1 SGHVS and CDR2 FNYEAQ come from the germline V gene. CDR3 length: 17 amino acids. CDR3 DNA: TGTGCCAGCAGCTTAGGGTCAATAGCGTCCCTGAACACTGAAGCTTTCTTT. Encoded protein: CASSLGSIASLNTEAFF. The full variable domain, in which reference TRBV7-6 and TRBJ1-1 provide the parts outside the CDR3, is GAGVSQSPRYKVTKRGQDVALRCDPISGHVSLYWYRQALGQGPEFLTYFNYEAQQDKSGLPNDRFSAERPEGSISTLTIQRTEQRDSAMYRCASSLGSIASLNTEAFFGQGTRLTVV.

V gene TRBV25-1 combines with J gene TRBJ2-5, with D tentatively TRBD1 (6 bases). The V end was cut by 6 bases, the J end by 5 bases, with 16 bases between. This CDR3 has 14 residues. Germline V lookup: CDR1 MGHDK, CDR2 SYGVNS. CDR3: CASSKQGVGETQYF. In DNA, the CDR3 is TGTGCCAGCAGCAAACAGGGAGTCGGTGAGACCCAGTACTTC.

The chain is built from TRBV6-5 and TRBJ2-5; TRBD2 aligns across 8 bases. This CDR3 contains 14 residues. From germline, CDR1 is MNHEY and CDR2 SVGAGI. The V gene end was trimmed by 6 bases and the J gene end by 5 bases; junction bases not matched to a gene: 8. The CDR3 DNA sequence: TGTGCCAGCAGGAGCGGGAGCGGAGGGGAGACCCAGTACTTC. Encoded protein: CASRSGSGGETQYF.

The chain recombines TRBV2 with TRBJ2-1; the match to TRBD1 covers 12 bases. Per germline, CDR1 SNHLY and CDR2 FYNNEI. This CDR3 is built from 14 residues. The trim removed 7 bases at V and 8 bases at J, leaving 6 bases unmatched. The CDR3 reads CASNLGQGAHEQFF. The CDR3 region has the DNA TGTGCCAGCAACCTGGGACAGGGGGCGCATGAGCAGTTCTTC.

V gene TRBV11-2 combines with J gene TRBJ1-1; maybe TRBD1 (5 bases). CDR3 length: 13 amino acids. From germline, CDR1 is SGHAT and CDR2 FQNNGV. Trimming left V 9 bases short and J 2 bases short, with 13 bases between. Written as DNA, the CDR3 is TGTGCCAGTGAGACAGCGTTTAACACTGAAGCTTTCTTT. The encoded protein is CASETAFNTEAFF. Full variable domain (outside the CDR3, taken from reference TRBV11-2 and TRBJ1-1): EAGVAQSPRYKIIEKRQSVAFWCNPISGHATLYWYQQILGQGPKLLIQFQNNGVVDDSQLPKDRFSAERLKGVDSTLKIQPAKLEDSAVYLCASETAFNTEAFFGQGTRLTVV.

This rearrangement joins TRBV7-6 to TRBJ2-3, with 11 bases that match TRBD2. The J segment lost 5 bases and the V segment lost 4 bases, leaving 8 bases of the junction unmatched. The germline gives CDR1 SGHVS, CDR2 FNYEAQ. This CDR3 has 16 residues. The CDR3 DNA follows: TGTGCCAGCAGCTCATTAGCGGGAGGGGGGGAAGATACGCAGTATTTT. This translates into CASSSLAGGGEDTQYF. Using reference TRBV7-6 and TRBJ2-3 for the parts outside the CDR3, the full variable domain is GAGVSQSPRYKVTKRGQDVALRCDPISGHVSLYWYRQALGQGPEFLTYFNYEAQQDKSGLPNDRFSAERPEGSISTLTIQRTEQRDSAMYRCASSSLAGGGEDTQYFGPGTRLTVL.

The V gene is TRBV11-3, the J gene TRBJ1-1, with 7 bases aligning to TRBD1. The CDR3 totals 15 residues. Germline lookup yields CDR1 SGHNT and CDR2 YENEEA. J was trimmed by 5 bases and V by 5 bases; bases with no gene match: 11. CDR3: CASSPRGPQGTEAFF. In nucleotides, the CDR3 is TGTGCCAGCAGCCCGAGAGGACCACAGGGGACTGAAGCTTTCTTT. Full variable domain (outside the CDR3, taken from reference TRBV11-3 and TRBJ1-1): EAGVVQSPRYKIIEKKQPVAFWCNPISGHNTLYWYLQNLGQGPELLIRYENEEAVDDSQLPKDRFSAERLKGVDSTLKIQPAELGDSAVYLCASSPRGPQGTEAFFGQGTRLTVV.

CDR3 protein: CASSEVRGSNSPLHF. The DNA for the CDR3 is TGTGCCAGCAGCGAGGTGCGGGGGAGCAACTCACCCCTCCACTTT. The rearrangement joins TRBV5-4 to TRBJ1-6; D is perhaps TRBD1 (5 bases). Trimming removed 4 bases at V and 10 bases at J, with 18 bases between. This CDR3 spans 15 amino acids. Per the germline V gene, CDR1 is SGHNT and CDR2 is YYREEE (reference sequence). The full variable domain, in which reference TRBV5-4 and TRBJ1-6 provide the parts outside the CDR3, is ETGVTQSPTHLIKTRGQQVTLRCSSQSGHNTVSWYQQALGQGPQFIFQYYREEENGRGNFPPRFSGLQFPNYSSELNVNALELDDSALYLCASSEVRGSNSPLHFGNGTRLTVT.

This chain joins TRBV27 and TRBJ2-7, with 9 bases that match TRBD2. Germline V CDR1 and CDR2: MNHEY, SMNVEV (reference sequence). V dropped 5 bases and J dropped 1; count of bases not matched to a gene: 3. CDR3 size: 14 residues. Here the CDR3 DNA reads TGTGCCAGCAGTCCGGGACTAGCTTCCTACGAGCAGTACGTC. Its protein product is CASSPGLASYEQYV.

This rearrangement joins TRBV5-1 to TRBJ2-2, with a possible D match to TRBD2 (6 bases). The V end lost 0 bases, the J end lost 0 bases, and 6 bases lay between the germline ends. Germline assignment: CDR1 SGHRS and CDR2 YFSETQ. There are 15 residues in the CDR3. The CDR3 spells CASSLGLANTGELFF. For the CDR3, the DNA is TGCGCCAGCAGCTTGGGACTAGCGAACACCGGGGAGCTGTTTTTT.

The chain links TRBV18 to TRBJ1-5, with 7 bases lining up with TRBD1. In germline, CDR1 is KGHSH, CDR2 LQKENI. V was pared by 6 bases and J by 1 base, with 9 bases of the junction left unmatched. There are 16 residues in the CDR3. DNA for the CDR3: TGTGCCAGCTCGCTACAGGGGACCAGCAGCAATCAGCCCCAGCATTTT. As protein: CASSLQGTSSNQPQHF.

This chain connects TRBV6-5 to TRBJ1-5, with D uncertain. The CDR3 runs to 13 residues. Trimming cost V 6 bases and J 4 bases, with 10 bases left between them. Germline CDR1 MNHEY, CDR2 SVGAGI. CDR3 nucleotides: TGTGCCAGCAGCGTTCAGGTGAATCAGCCCCAGCATTTT. The encoded protein is CASSVQVNQPQHF.

This clone came up once. The chain employs TRBV28 and TRBJ1-5; D is perhaps TRBD1 (5 bases). Germline loops: CDR1 MDHEN, CDR2 SYDVKM. The ends were cut back, 5 bases at V and 15 bases at J, with 17 bases in the middle. The CDR3 length is 12 residues. The CDR3 DNA is TGTGCCAGCAGTCCTGGGACGGGGGATCGGCATTTT. Its translation is CASSPGTGDRHF.

This rearrangement joins TRBV5-4 to TRBJ2-5; 12 bases are shared with TRBD2. The CDR3 spans 17 residues. Germline trimming cut 0 bases from V and 2 bases from J; bases unmatched to any gene: 5. CDR1 is SGHNT and CDR2 is YYREEE in the germline V gene (reference sequence). The CDR3 DNA reads as TGTGCCAGCAGCTTGGATGGACTAGCGGGACCTCAAGAGACCCAGTACTTC. Translated: CASSLDGLAGPQETQYF.

The chain links TRBV5-8 to TRBJ2-7, with a possible D match to TRBD1 (6 bases). Germline V gives CDR1 SGHTS, CDR2 YDEGEE. Trimming took 0 bases from V and 7 from J, leaving 11 bases between them. The CDR3 is 13 residues long. In DNA form, the CDR3 reads TGTGCCAGCAGCTTGGCCCCAGGGGTGGAGCAGTACGTC. It yields the protein CASSLAPGVEQYV.

The chain joins TRBV5-1 to TRBJ2-1; the D gene is possibly TRBD2 (6 bases). V lost 4 bases and J lost 7, with 12 bases in between. CDR3 length: 13 amino acids. The V gene's germline CDR1 is SGHRS and CDR2 YFSETQ. CDR3 in amino acids: CASSTALANEQFF. CDR3 coding DNA: TGCGCCAGCAGCACAGCCCTAGCGAATGAGCAGTTCTTC.

The rearrangement uses TRBV27 and TRBJ2-1, with a possible D match to TRBD1 (5 bases). Germline V gene data show CDR1 as MNHEY and CDR2 as SMNVEV (reference sequence). V was pared by 0 bases and J by 9 bases, with 15 bases between. The CDR3 length is 15 residues. CDR3 in amino acids: CASSLSGPFWSEQFF. In DNA form, the CDR3 reads TGTGCCAGCAGTTTATCGGGGCCCTTCTGGAGTGAGCAGTTCTTC.

The chain uses TRBV3-1 (or the pseudogene TRBV3-2) and TRBJ2-5, with D perhaps TRBD1 (6 bases). V was clipped by 0 bases and J by 1 base, with 18 bases between them. There are 18 residues in the CDR3. From germline, CDR1 is LGHDT and CDR2 YNNKEL (reference sequence). The CDR3 reads CASSQEMRLGGPQETQYF. The CDR3 DNA sequence: TGTGCCAGCAGCCAAGAAATGAGGCTTGGGGGCCCCCAAGAGACCCAGTACTTC.

J is TRBJ1-5 and V is TRBV6-5; unclear D gene. Trimming took off 2 bases at V and 5 bases at J, with 7 bases between the two ends. There are 13 residues in the CDR3. In germline, CDR1 is MNHEY, CDR2 SVGAGI. The CDR3 nucleotides read TGTGCCAGCAGTTACGATGGGCATCAGCCCCAGCATTTT. This codes for CASSYDGHQPQHF.

The CDR3 sequence: CASSLAFEVTGEQFF. The CDR3 DNA sequence: TGTGCCAGCAGCTTAGCCTTTGAGGTGACGGGTGAGCAGTTCTTC. The chain uses TRBV7-9 and TRBJ2-1; D call uncertain. Trimming left V 0 bases short and J 9 bases short, with 15 bases between. This CDR3 has 15 residues. Germline CDR1 reads SEHNR; CDR2 reads FQNEAQ (reference sequence).

This clone was seen a handful of times. The rearrangement joins TRBV2 to TRBJ1-5; 7 nucleotides agree with TRBD1. J gave up 7 bases and V 6 bases, and 6 bases lay outside the gene matches. Germline CDR1 is SNHLY and CDR2 is FYNNEI. CDR3 length equals 13 residues. The CDR3 DNA reads as TGTGCCAGCAGCGGGACAGTTCGGCAGCCCCAGCATTTT. This encodes CASSGTVRQPQHF.

This chain joins TRBV7-2 and TRBJ2-2; 7 bases line up with TRBD2. The germline gives CDR1 SGHTA, CDR2 FQGNSA. CDR3 length: 16 amino acids. The ends lost 1 base at V and 4 bases at J; junction bases unmatched: 6. CDR3 coding DNA: TGTGCCAGCAGCTTAGGGCGGGAGAGGAGCACCGGGGAGCTGTTTTTT. It codes for CASSLGRERSTGELFF.